This T cell receptor (beta chain) was identified during a study of cytomegalovirus exposure and HLA in healthy donors. Whole-study results and caveats: It was reported that the classifier diagnosed cytomegalovirus status with high specificity and sensitivity in both the original and validation cohorts. Researchers reported that a few CMV-associated chains were confirmed in vitro as CMV antigen-specific.

This table comes from immunoSEQ multiplex PCR, and its TCRdb copy is limited to in-frame clones, with some not included. Altogether 200,000 or so clones are present, 80% to 90% being singletons, with the ten largest covering around 15%. The CDR3 has 13 residues. Germline V gene sequence: CDR1 SSHAT, CDR2 FNYEAQ (reference sequence). Details on this clone: Antigen: not known.

The chain recombines TRBV7-7 with TRBJ1-1; the D is unclear. The receptor was isolated from a woman between 25 and 40 years old in good health and CMV-seropositive. Sequencing input: PBMCs. CDR3 region: CATSRGLNTEAFF. Here the CDR3 DNA reads TGTGCTACCTCCCGTGGGCTGAACACTGAAGCTTTCTTT.